A single sample gave rise to the 4 T cell receptor beta chains below, sequenced in a study of blood T cells in healthy people across ages. A second about 7 to 11 cycle PCR used barcoded and J-beta primers. TCRdb re-called the 5' RACE reads through MiXCR, storing one row per CDR3 protein. This table has more than 500,000 distinct CDR3 sequences, 25% to 30% appearing once. Input material: blood. Receptors originate from a woman aged 70-85 years in good health.

This clonotype was seen more than once but under ten times. The V gene is TRBV7-2, the J gene TRBJ2-4, with D perhaps being TRBD1 or TRBD2 (5 bases each). CDR1 is SGHTA and CDR2 is FQGNSA in the germline V gene. CDR3 length: 15 residues. Trimming stripped 6 bases from V and 0 bases from J, with 12 bases between. The CDR3 nucleotides are TGTGCCAGCAGAACCGGGACCTTAGCCAAAAACATTCAGTACTTC. Amino acids: CASRTGTLAKNIQYF.

The V gene is TRBV18, the J gene TRBJ2-1; TRBD1 aligns across 8 bases. Germline V gives CDR1 KGHSH, CDR2 LQKENI. The CDR3 runs to 14 residues. The ends lost 3 bases at V and 8 bases at J; junction bases unmatched: 6. This CDR3 is CASSPGQGAYEQFF. The CDR3 DNA sequence: TGTGCCAGCTCACCGGGTCAGGGGGCCTATGAGCAGTTCTTC.

J is TRBJ1-2 and V is TRBV20-1; 10 bases agree with TRBD1. V dropped 5 bases and J dropped 8; count of bases not matched to a gene: 8. This CDR3 is 13 amino acids long. Germline lookup yields CDR1 DFQATT and CDR2 SNEGSKA (reference sequence). DNA for the CDR3: TGCAGTGCTTGGACAGGGGGTAAAGGGGGCTACACCTTC. The encoded protein is CSAWTGGKGGYTF.

Remarks on this clonotype: One end of the junction is discordant with germline, which a read error may explain. V gene TRBV29-1 combines with J gene TRBJ1-2; tentative D call: TRBD1 (5 bases). CDR1 is SQVTM, CDR2 ANQGSEA, per germline. CDR3 length: 14 amino acids. The CDR3 DNA reads TGCGGCGTTGAACTATCAGGGTCCGGCTATGGCTACACCTTC. Amino acid sequence: CGVELSGSGYGYTF.